These 9 T cell receptor beta chains were all obtained from the same sample, sequenced in a study of cytomegalovirus exposure and HLA in healthy donors. It was with 60 Vbeta and 13 Jbeta primers that the PCR ran. TCRdb keeps only in-frame clones here, not all; method: immunoSEQ multiplex PCR. The sample has hundreds of thousands of clones; around 90% are singletons. Sample: PBMCs. All receptors come from a woman under 30 in good health and CMV-seronegative.

The V call is TRBV13, the J call TRBJ1-1; TRBD1 matches at 10 bases. The CDR3 contains 21 residues. Trimming removed 5 bases from V and 4 bases from J; junction bases left unmatched: 25. CDR1 and CDR2 (germline): PRHDT, FYEKMQ (reference sequence). The CDR3 region has the DNA TGTGCCAGCAGCACTTCCACACCCCCCGGGACAGGGGACCCTCTTGGCACTGAAGCTTTCTTT. It specifies CASSTSTPPGTGDPLGTEAFF.

The chain has TRBV7-2 and TRBJ1-6; no clear D. The germline V gene encodes CDR1 SGHTA and CDR2 FQGNSA. V was cut by 5 bases and J by 12 bases, with 11 bases left in between. The CDR3 is 12 residues long. The CDR3 nucleotides read TGTGCCAGCAGCCCCGCGGTGGGACCCCTCCACTTT. Translating it yields CASSPAVGPLHF.

A single count supports this clone. The chain recombines TRBV13 with TRBJ2-6; 8 bases map to TRBD1. Per germline, CDR1 PRHDT and CDR2 FYEKMQ (reference sequence). The CDR3 is 17 residues long. V dropped 5 bases and J dropped 0; count of bases not matched to a gene: 6. The CDR3 region has the DNA TGTGCCAGCAGCCCGACAGGGGCCGGCTCTGGGGCCAACGTCCTGACTTTC. This sequence encodes CASSPTGAGSGANVLTF.

The genes are TRBV7-3 and TRBJ2-5, with a weak D call TRBD1 (6 bases). CDR1 is SGHTA, CDR2 FQGTGA, per germline. V lost 5 bases and J 1 base, leaving 11 bases between the germline ends. The CDR3 consists of 14 residues. The CDR3 here is CASSQTGLQETQYF. The CDR3 bases are TGTGCCAGCAGCCAAACAGGGCTCCAAGAGACCCAGTACTTC.

The CDR3 reads CASSSQGAENEKLFF. CDR3 bases: TGCGCCAGCAGCTCCCAGGGGGCGGAGAATGAAAAACTGTTTTTT. The V call is TRBV5-1, the J call TRBJ1-4; 8 nucleotides align to TRBD1. Unmatched junction bases numbered 6, after V lost 3 bases and J lost 5 bases. CDR3 size: 15 residues. The germline CDR1 and CDR2 sequences are SGHRS and YFSETQ.

The rearrangement uses TRBV7-2 and TRBJ2-7; TRBD2 aligns across 14 bases. Germline V gene data show CDR1 as SGHTA and CDR2 as FQGNSA. The V gene end was trimmed by 4 bases and the J gene end by 0 bases; junction bases not matched to a gene: 8. CDR3 size: 18 residues. The CDR3 is CASSSRTSGGTNSYEQYF. The CDR3 DNA follows: TGTGCCAGCAGCTCCCGGACTAGCGGGGGGACGAACTCCTACGAGCAGTACTTC.

This chain uses TRBV6-5 with TRBJ2-7, with 10 bases fitting TRBD1. V dropped 6 bases and J dropped 0; count of bases not matched to a gene: 5. The V gene's germline CDR1 is MNHEY and CDR2 SVGAGI. CDR3 size: 15 residues. CDR3 loop: CASSLDRGTSYEQYF. Here the CDR3 DNA reads TGTGCCAGCAGCCTGGACAGGGGGACCTCCTACGAGCAGTACTTC.

The genes are TRBV5-4 and TRBJ1-2; 7 bases fit TRBD1. The CDR3 runs to 14 residues. V was pared by 4 bases and J by 4 bases, with 7 bases of the junction left unmatched. Germline CDR1 and CDR2: SGHNT and YYREEE (reference sequence). The CDR3 bases are TGTGCCAGCAGCCTAGACAGGGTGGGCTATGGCTACACCTTC. Its translation: CASSLDRVGYGYTF.

This sequence joins TRBV29-1 and TRBJ2-3; maybe TRBD2 (5 bases). The CDR3 consists of 13 residues. V was pared by 5 bases and J by 0 bases, with 9 bases between. Germline V gives CDR1 SQVTM, CDR2 ANQGSEA. CDR3 DNA: TGCAGCGTTTACGGGGAAAGCACAGATACGCAGTATTTT. It specifies CSVYGESTDTQYF.